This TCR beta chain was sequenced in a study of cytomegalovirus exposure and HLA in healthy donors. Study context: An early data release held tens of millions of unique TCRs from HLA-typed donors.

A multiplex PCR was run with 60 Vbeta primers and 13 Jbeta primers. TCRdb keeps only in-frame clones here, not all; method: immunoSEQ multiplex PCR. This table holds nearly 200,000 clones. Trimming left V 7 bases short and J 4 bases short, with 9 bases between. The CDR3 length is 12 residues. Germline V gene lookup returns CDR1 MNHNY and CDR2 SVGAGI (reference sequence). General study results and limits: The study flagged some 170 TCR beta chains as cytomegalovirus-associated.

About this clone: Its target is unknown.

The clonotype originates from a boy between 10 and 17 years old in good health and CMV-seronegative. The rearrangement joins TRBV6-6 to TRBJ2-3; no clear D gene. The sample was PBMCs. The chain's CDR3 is CASTHPADTQYF. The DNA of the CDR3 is TGTGCCAGCACGCACCCAGCAGATACGCAGTATTTT.